This TCR beta chain was captured by sequencing in a study of breast tumors, draining lymph nodes, adjacent tissues. TCRdb re-called the multiplex PCR reads with MiXCR, one entry per CDR3 protein. The repertoire has approximately 300,000 distinct CDR3 sequences, roughly 30% of them found once; the top ten carry approximately 1%. The lymph nodes were axillary draining lymph nodes from breast cancer patients. There are 18 residues in the CDR3. CDR1 SGHTA and CDR2 FQGNSA come from the germline V gene. Germline trimming cut 1 base from V and 5 bases from J; bases unmatched to any gene: 15. This clonotype appeared many times.

This TCR derives from a female donor with breast cancer. Some clones in this sample may be carry-over from other donors' samples. This chain joins TRBV7-2 and TRBJ1-2; the match to TRBD1 covers 8 bases. The sequencing input was axillary lymph node tissue. The DNA for the CDR3 is TGTGCCAGCAGCTTAGTTCCGCAGGGGGCCTCCTTCGAATATGGCTACACCTTC. The encoded protein is CASSLVPQGASFEYGYTF.